The subject of this entry is one T cell receptor beta chain. The germline V gene encodes CDR1 MNHNS and CDR2 SASEGT. V lost 5 bases and J lost 5; bases outside the gene matches: 7. The CDR3 covers 15 residues. The data are from a study of radiotherapy plus CTLA-4 blockade in lung cancer. The table came from immunoSEQ multiplex PCR; TCRdb's copy has only in-frame clones and leaves some out. The table lists fewer than 95,000 clones, 80% to 90% of them singletons. The specimen comprised peripheral blood, sampled from a patient treated with radiotherapy plus ipilimumab. This clonotype was obtained from a human donor with non-small cell lung cancer who had stable disease on radiotherapy plus ipilimumab. The chain uses TRBV6-1 and TRBJ1-1; 11 bases are a match to TRBD1. The CDR3 protein is CASSTRTGGRTEAFF. The CDR3 DNA reads TGTGCCAGCAGTACGCGGACAGGGGGCCGGACTGAAGCTTTCTTT.